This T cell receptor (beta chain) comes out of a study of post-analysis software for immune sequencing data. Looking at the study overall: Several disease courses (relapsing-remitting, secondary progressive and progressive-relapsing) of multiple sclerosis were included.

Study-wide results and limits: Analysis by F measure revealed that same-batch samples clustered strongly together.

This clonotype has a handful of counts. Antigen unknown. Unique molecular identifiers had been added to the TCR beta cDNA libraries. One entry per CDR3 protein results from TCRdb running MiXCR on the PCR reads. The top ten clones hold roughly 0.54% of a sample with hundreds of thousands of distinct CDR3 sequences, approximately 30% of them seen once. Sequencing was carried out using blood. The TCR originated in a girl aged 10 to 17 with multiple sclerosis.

CDR3 coding DNA: TGTGCCAGCAGCCAAAGGACTAGCGGGCGGTACGAGCAGTACTTC. Protein: CASSQRTSGRYEQYF. This chain links TRBV27 with TRBJ2-7; TRBD2 agrees at 11 bases. Unmatched junction bases numbered 8, after V lost 6 bases and J lost 4 bases. The CDR3 is made up of 15 amino acids. Germline V CDR1 and CDR2: MNHEY, SMNVEV (reference sequence).